Included here is one T cell receptor beta chain sequence, with context. These data come from a study of blood T cell repertoires in COVID-19. Study-wide context: Samples came from the United States, Italy and Spain, spanning acute and convalescent COVID-19.

CDR3 size: 15 residues. V was cut by 6 bases and J by 8 bases, with 20 bases left in between. Per germline, CDR1 MNHEY and CDR2 SVGAGI. Using immunoSEQ multiplex PCR, the repertoire was profiled, and TCRdb retains in-frame clones only, with some absent. The sample lists about 310,000 clones, roughly 84% occurring once. The chain has TRBV6-5 and TRBJ1-3; unclear D gene. Sample: peripheral blood. This sequence originates from a middle-aged man with active or convalescent COVID-19. CDR3 amino acids: CASRPTGRVGDTIYF. In nucleotides, the CDR3 is TGTGCCAGCAGGCCAACTGGGAGGGTCGGCGACACCATATATTTT.